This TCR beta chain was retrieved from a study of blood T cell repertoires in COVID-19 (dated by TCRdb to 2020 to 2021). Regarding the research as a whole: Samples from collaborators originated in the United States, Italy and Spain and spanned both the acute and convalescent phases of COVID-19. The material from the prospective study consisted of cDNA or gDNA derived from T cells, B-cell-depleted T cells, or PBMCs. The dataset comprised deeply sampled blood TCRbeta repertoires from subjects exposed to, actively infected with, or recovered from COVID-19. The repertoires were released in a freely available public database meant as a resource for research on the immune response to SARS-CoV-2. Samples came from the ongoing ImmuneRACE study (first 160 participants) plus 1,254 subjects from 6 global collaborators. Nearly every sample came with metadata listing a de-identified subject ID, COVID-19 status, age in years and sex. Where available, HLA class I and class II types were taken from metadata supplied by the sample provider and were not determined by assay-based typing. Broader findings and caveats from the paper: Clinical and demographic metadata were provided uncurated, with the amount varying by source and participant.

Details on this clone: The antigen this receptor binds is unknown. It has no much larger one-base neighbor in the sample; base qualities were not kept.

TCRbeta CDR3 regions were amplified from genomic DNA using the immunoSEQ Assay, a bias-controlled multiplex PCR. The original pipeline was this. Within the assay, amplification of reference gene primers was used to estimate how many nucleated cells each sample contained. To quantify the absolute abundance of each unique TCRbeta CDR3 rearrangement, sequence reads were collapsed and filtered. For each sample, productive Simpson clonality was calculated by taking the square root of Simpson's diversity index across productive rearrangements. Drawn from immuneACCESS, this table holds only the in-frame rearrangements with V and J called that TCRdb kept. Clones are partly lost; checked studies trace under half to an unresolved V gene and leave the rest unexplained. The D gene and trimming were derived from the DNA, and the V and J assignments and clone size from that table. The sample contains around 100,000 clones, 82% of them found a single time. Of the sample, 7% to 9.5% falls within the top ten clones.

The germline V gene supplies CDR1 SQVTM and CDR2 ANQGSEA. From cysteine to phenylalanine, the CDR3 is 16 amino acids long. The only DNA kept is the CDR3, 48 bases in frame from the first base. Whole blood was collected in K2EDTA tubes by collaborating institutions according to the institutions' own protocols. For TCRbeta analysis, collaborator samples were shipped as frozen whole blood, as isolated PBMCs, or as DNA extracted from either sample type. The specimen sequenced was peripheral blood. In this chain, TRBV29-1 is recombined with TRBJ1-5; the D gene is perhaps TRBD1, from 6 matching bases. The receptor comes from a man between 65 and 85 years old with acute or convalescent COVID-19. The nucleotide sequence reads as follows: TGCAGGATCTCTTGGGGGGGCCCTATGGGGTCGTCAGCCCAGCATTTT. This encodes CRISWGGPMGSSAQHF.